This TCR beta chain was documented in a study of blood T cell repertoires in COVID-19. Study-level background: COVID-19 samples from acute and convalescent phases originated in the United States, Italy and Spain. The analysed material was cDNA or gDNA that came from T cells, B-cell-depleted T cells, or PBMCs.

Germline assignment: CDR1 SEHNR and CDR2 FQNEAQ (reference sequence). CDR3 size: 14 residues. V shed 3 bases, J shed 2 bases, and the junction held 3 bases outside the gene matches. Authors' processing steps: The authors estimated nucleated cell counts from reference gene primer amplification. Sequencing was performed with immunoSEQ multiplex PCR; in TCRdb, only in-frame clones are kept and a portion is missing. D and trimming come from the DNA, and the V and J calls and clone size come from that table. The sample lists 130,000 to 150,000 clones; roughly 78% were seen once. This clone was counted only a few times. Other nucleotide sequences from this sample produce the same CDR3.

J is TRBJ1-2 and V is TRBV7-9; 7 positions match TRBD1. Sequenced: peripheral blood. This clonotype was sampled from a man in his 60s with acute or convalescent COVID-19. CDR3 in amino acids: CASSFTGENYGYTF. The CDR3 DNA follows: TGTGCCAGCAGCTTTACAGGGGAGAACTATGGCTACACCTTC. The whole variable domain, filled in from reference TRBV7-9 and TRBJ1-2, reads DTGVSQNPRHKITKRGQNVTFRCDPISEHNRLYWYRQTLGQGPEFLTYFQNEAQLEKSRLLSDRFSAERPKGSFSTLEIQRTEQGDSAMYLCASSFTGENYGYTFGSGTRLTVV.